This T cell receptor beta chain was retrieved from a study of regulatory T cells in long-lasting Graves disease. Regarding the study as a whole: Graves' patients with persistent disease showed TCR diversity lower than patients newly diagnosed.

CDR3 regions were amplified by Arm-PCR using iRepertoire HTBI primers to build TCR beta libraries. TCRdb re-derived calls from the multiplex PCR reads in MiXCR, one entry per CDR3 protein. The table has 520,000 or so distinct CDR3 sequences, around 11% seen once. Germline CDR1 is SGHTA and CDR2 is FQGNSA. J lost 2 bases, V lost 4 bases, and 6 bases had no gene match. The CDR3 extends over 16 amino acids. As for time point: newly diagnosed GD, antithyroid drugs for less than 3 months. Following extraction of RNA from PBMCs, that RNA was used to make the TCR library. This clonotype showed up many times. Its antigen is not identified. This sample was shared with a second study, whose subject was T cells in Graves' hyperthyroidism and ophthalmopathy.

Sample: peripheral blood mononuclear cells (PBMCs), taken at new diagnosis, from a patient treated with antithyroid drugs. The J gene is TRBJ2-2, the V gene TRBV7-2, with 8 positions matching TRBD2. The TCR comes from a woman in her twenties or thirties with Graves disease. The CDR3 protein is CASSSRTSLNTGELFF. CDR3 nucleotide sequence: TGTGCCAGCAGCTCCCGGACTAGCCTCAACACCGGGGAGCTGTTTTTT.